One and the same sample provided the 4 T cell receptor beta chains below, sequenced in a study of shared clonotypes between healthy human individuals. Sequencing was performed with immunoSEQ multiplex PCR; in TCRdb, only in-frame clones are kept and a portion is missing. The sample consists of around 1.9 million clones, 90% to 95% of them appearing once. As defined, naive CD8 cells were CD45RO-negative and positively selected for CCR7, with terminally differentiated effector memory CD45RA+ cells excluded. Sequencing was done on a sample of naive CD8+ T cells from PBMCs. These receptors came from a man between 18 and 29 years old in good health. Some clones in this sample may be carry-over from other donors' samples.

V is TRBV7-9 and J is TRBJ2-3; no clear D. Germline lookup yields CDR1 SEHNR and CDR2 FQNEAQ (reference sequence). The CDR3 sequence is 15 residues long. V was shortened by 6 bases and J by 2 bases, with 15 bases between the two germline ends. CDR3 sequence reads: CASRNFDFSTDTQYF. The CDR3 bases are TGTGCCAGCAGAAACTTCGACTTTTCCACAGATACGCAGTATTTT. Full variable domain (remainder filled in from reference TRBV7-9 and TRBJ2-3): DTGVSQNPRHKITKRGQNVTFRCDPISEHNRLYWYRQTLGQGPEFLTYFQNEAQLEKSRLLSDRFSAERPKGSFSTLEIQRTEQGDSAMYLCASRNFDFSTDTQYFGPGTRLTVL.

This sequence joins TRBV27 and TRBJ2-4; 8 positions match TRBD1. The CDR3 has 15 residues. CDR1 is MNHEY and CDR2 is SMNVEV in the germline V gene (reference sequence). V gave up 2 bases and J gave up 7 bases; unmatched junction bases: 7. The CDR3: CASSLLQGGGNIQYF. In DNA form, the CDR3 reads TGTGCCAGCAGTTTACTACAGGGGGGCGGGAACATTCAGTACTTC.

The rearrangement links TRBV28 to TRBJ2-3; D remains unclear. V was pared by 7 bases and J by 4 bases, with 6 bases between. Looked up from germline, CDR1 is MDHEN and CDR2 is SYDVKM. This CDR3 comprises 11 residues. DNA for the CDR3: TGTGCCAGCATTAGGGCAGATACGCAGTATTTT. Translating gives CASIRADTQYF.

This chain's CDR3 is CASSRGRVGYNEQFF. The CDR3 DNA follows: TGTGCCAGCAGCAGAGGCAGGGTTGGTTACAATGAGCAGTTCTTC. The chain is built from TRBV21-1 and TRBJ2-1; the DNA was not compared with TRBD1, the D call given in the table. TRBV21-1 is flagged as a pseudogene. This CDR3 is 15 amino acids long.